Listed below are T cell receptor beta chains from one sample, sequenced in a study of neurological immune-mediated disorders. From the 5' RACE reads, TCRdb called clonotypes with MiXCR, one entry per CDR3 protein. The table has roughly 15,000 distinct CDR3 sequences, about 12% seen once; the top ten hold around 45%. Sequences were obtained from CD8+ T cells from blood. These TCRs come from a female donor with HTLV-1-associated myelopathy (HAM/TSP). Each CDR3 is given with its conserved first and last residue. D genes are given only for firm matches. A clone size is listed for some rows: how often the clone was seen (once, few, many), or a class if it is expanded.

d_call	v_call	cdr3_length	clone_size	j_call	cdr3_aa	cdr3_nt
.	TRBV12-3/TRBV12-4	15	many	TRBJ1-5	CASSLTGPFIPSQHF	TGTGCCAGCAGCCTGACAGGCCCGTTTATCCCGTCCCAGCATTTT
TRBD1	TRBV4-1	15	many	TRBJ1-1	CASSTPGQRGGEAFF	TGCGCCAGCAGCACACCGGGACAGCGTGGTGGGGAAGCTTTCTTT
.	TRBV20-1	18	many	TRBJ2-6	CSARDETADYSGANVLTF	TGCAGTGCTAGAGATGAAACAGCCGATTACTCTGGGGCCAACGTCCTGACTTTC
.	TRBV7-2	15	many	TRBJ2-5	CASSCLERAEETQYF	TGTGCCAGCAGCTGCCTGGAAAGGGCTGAAGAGACCCAGTACTTC
TRBD2	TRBV5-5	15	many	TRBJ2-1	CASMTSSGEYNEQFF	TGTGCCAGCATGACCTCTAGCGGGGAATACAATGAGCAGTTCTTC
.	TRBV7-9	15	many	TRBJ2-7	CASSSDRTRFYEQYF	TGTGCCAGCAGCTCCGACAGAACCCGCTTCTACGAGCAGTACTTC
TRBD1	TRBV7-9	15	many	TRBJ2-1	CASSSRDSSYNEQFF	TGTGCCAGCAGCAGCCGGGACAGCTCCTACAATGAGCAGTTCTTC
.	TRBV7-2	15	many	TRBJ1-1	CASSLSGGSNTEAFF	TGTGCCAGCAGCTTATCGGGGGGCTCGAACACTGAAGCTTTCTTT
.	TRBV2	13	many	TRBJ2-1	CATMDTRGNEQFF	TGTGCCACTATGGACACTCGAGGCAATGAGCAGTTCTTC
.	TRBV20-1	15	.	TRBJ2-3	CSASTGGGGSDTQYF	TGCAGTGCTAGTACTGGCGGAGGGGGATCAGATACGCAGTATTTT
.	TRBV27	15	.	TRBJ2-7	CASSFWTVKGYEQYF	TGTGCCAGCAGTTTTTGGACAGTCAAGGGATACGAGCAGTACTTC
.	TRBV11-2	14	many	TRBJ2-3	CASSSGDNTYTQYF	TGTGCCAGCAGCTCAGGGGACAACACATATACGCAGTATTTT
.	TRBV20-1	13	.	TRBJ2-5	CSALLDRAETQYF	TGCAGTGCTCTCTTGGACAGAGCGGAGACCCAGTACTTC
TRBD1	TRBV27	14	few	TRBJ2-1	CASSLGQGFNEQFF	TGTGCCAGCAGTTTAGGACAGGGGTTCAATGAGCAGTTCTTC
.	TRBV29-1	14	many	TRBJ2-2	CSAGPVRDTGELFF	TGCAGCGCTGGACCGGTCAGAGACACCGGGGAGCTGTTTTTT
TRBD1	TRBV12-3/TRBV12-4	15	many	TRBJ2-3	CASSSGTGALDTQYF	TGTGCCAGCAGTTCCGGGACAGGGGCCCTAGATACGCAGTATTTT
.	TRBV20-1	14	.	TRBJ2-7	CSARAAPVSYEQYF	TGCAGTGCTAGGGCTGCCCCGGTTTCCTACGAGCAGTACTTC
TRBD2	TRBV29-1	17	many	TRBJ2-2	CSVGAGLAGVPTGELFF	TGCAGCGTTGGGGCAGGACTAGCGGGAGTACCCACCGGGGAGCTGTTTTTT
TRBD2	TRBV27	15	few	TRBJ2-3	CASSLWAGGTDTQYF	TGTGCCAGCAGTTTATGGGCGGGGGGGACAGATACGCAGTATTTT
TRBD2	TRBV29-1	16	medium-sized	TRBJ2-2	CSVGGLAGGVTGELFF	TGCAGCGTTGGCGGACTAGCGGGAGGCGTCACCGGGGAGCTGTTTTTT
.	TRBV9	15	many	TRBJ1-2	CASSVEGGRNYGYTF	TGTGCCAGCAGCGTAGAAGGGGGGCGCAACTATGGCTACACCTTC
TRBD2	TRBV4-3	15	.	TRBJ2-1	CASRRGTSRGNEQFF	TGCGCCAGCAGACGCGGGACTAGCAGGGGAAATGAGCAGTTCTTC
.	TRBV7-6	13	many	TRBJ1-1	CASSGGINTEAFF	TGTGCCAGCAGCGGAGGAATCAACACTGAAGCTTTCTTT
TRBD1	TRBV7-8	16	many	TRBJ2-5	CASSLEDRGYQETQYF	TGTGCCAGCAGCTTAGAAGACAGGGGTTACCAAGAGACCCAGTACTTC
.	TRBV27	15	once	TRBJ1-6	CASSSNHYGDSSLHF	TGTGCCAGCAGTTCCAATCATTATGGAGATTCATCCCTCCACTTT
TRBD2	TRBV12-3/TRBV12-4	18	many	TRBJ2-7	CASSYGGLAGQLLYEQYF	TGTGCCAGCAGTTATGGAGGGCTAGCGGGTCAACTCCTCTACGAGCAGTACTTC
.	TRBV5-1	14	many	TRBJ2-7	CASSRQGGPRVRYF	TGCGCCAGCTCTCGACAGGGAGGTCCGCGGGTGAGGTACTTC
.	TRBV5-1	13	many	TRBJ2-1	CASSLPRDNEQFF	TGCGCCAGCAGCTTACCTAGGGACAATGAGCAGTTCTTC
TRBD1	TRBV12-3/TRBV12-4	15	large	TRBJ1-2	CASSQGTGSDYGYTF	TGTGCCAGCAGCCAAGGGACAGGGTCGGACTATGGCTACACCTTC
.	TRBV4-1	17	many	TRBJ2-7	CASSQDPKPGLLYEQYF	TGCGCCAGCAGCCAGGACCCAAAACCGGGACTGCTCTACGAGCAGTACTTC
TRBD2	TRBV7-9	16	many	TRBJ2-3	CASSSPASGETDTQYF	TGTGCCAGCAGCTCACCAGCTAGCGGGGAAACAGATACGCAGTATTTT
.	TRBV29-1	14	many	TRBJ2-5	CSVEDLGAAETQYF	TGCAGCGTTGAAGATCTGGGGGCCGCAGAGACCCAGTACTTC
TRBD2	TRBV4-1	18	.	TRBJ2-2	CASSLPPGLVVYTGELFF	TGCGCCAGCAGCCTACCACCCGGACTAGTTGTGTACACCGGGGAGCTGTTTTTT
.	TRBV24-1	14	many	TRBJ2-3	CATSAHDRTDTQYF	TGTGCCACCAGTGCGCACGACCGCACAGATACGCAGTATTTT
.	TRBV5-5	16	.	TRBJ2-5	CASSPPGGPPRETQYF	TGTGCCAGCAGCCCCCCCGGGGGTCCCCCTAGGGAGACCCAGTACTTC
.	TRBV6-5	15	many	TRBJ2-2	CASSYSRPPSGELFF	TGTGCCAGCAGTTACTCACGGCCCCCGTCCGGGGAGCTGTTTTTT
.	TRBV7-9	11	many	TRBJ2-7	CASSLALEQYF	TGTGCCAGCAGCTTAGCGTTGGAGCAGTACTTC
.	TRBV6-5	16	many	TRBJ2-1	CASSYPRMGGEGEQFF	TGTGCCAGCAGTTACCCCCGGATGGGGGGAGAGGGTGAGCAGTTCTTC
.	TRBV12-3/TRBV12-4	11	many	TRBJ1-1	CASSLSTEAFF	TGTGCCAGCAGTTTATCGACCGAAGCTTTCTTT
TRBD1	TRBV27	17	many	TRBJ1-1	CASSYLGTGGIGTEAFF	TGTGCCAGCAGTTACCTCGGGACAGGGGGAATCGGCACTGAAGCTTTCTTT
TRBD2	TRBV27	14	many	TRBJ2-3	CASTSRGGTDTQYF	TGTGCCAGCACCTCGCGGGGGGGCACAGATACGCAGTATTTT
.	TRBV6-5	11	many	TRBJ1-1	CASSSGTEAFF	TGTGCCAGCAGTTCGGGCACTGAAGCTTTCTTT
.	TRBV7-6	13	many	TRBJ2-7	CASSSLDPYEQYF	TGTGCCAGCAGTTCTTTAGACCCCTACGAGCAGTACTTC
.	TRBV7-9	15	.	TRBJ2-2	CASSYDRASTGELFF	TGTGCCAGCAGCTATGACAGAGCCTCTACCGGGGAGCTGTTTTTT
TRBD1	TRBV19	15	many	TRBJ1-4	CASTHRPGQEEKLFF	TGTGCCAGTACCCACCGTCCGGGACAGGAGGAAAAACTGTTTTTT
.	TRBV29-1	13	few	TRBJ1-1	CSVTYPMSTEAFF	TGCAGCGTTACCTATCCGATGAGCACTGAAGCTTTCTTT